This T cell receptor (beta chain) was sequenced in a study of molecular identifiers for immune sequencing clone quantification. Germline loops: CDR1 SNHLY, CDR2 FYNNEI. Trimming took off 6 bases at V and 4 bases at J, with 8 bases between the two ends. The CDR3 totals 12 residues. The study, taken as a whole, reports: Over 98% of CMV-specific effector molecules, but under 1% of naive ones, were in clones above 20 copies.

The sample holds a few counts of this clonotype. The antigen is not known. In TCRdb, the PCR reads were re-called with MiXCR into one record per CDR3 protein. The sample holds around 470,000 distinct CDR3 sequences, about a quarter seen once. Sequencing was done on a sample of naive CD8+ T cells from blood, with Jurkat cell RNA spiked in. Stated subset: FACS-sorted CD8+CD4-CCR7+CD45RA+ naive T cells. This clonotype was obtained from a human donor in good health. Some libraries in this study had Jurkat cell RNA spiked in. V usage is TRBV2 and J usage is TRBJ2-3; D call uncertain. CDR3 region: CASRDEPDTQYF. For the CDR3, the DNA is TGTGCCAGCAGGGACGAACCAGATACGCAGTATTTT.